The 10 T cell receptor beta chains listed next were all sequenced from one sample in a study of T-cell reconstitution after alpha-beta-depleted transplantation in children. A TCRbeta library incorporating unique molecular identifiers was prepared. TCRdb passed the PCR reads through MiXCR, listing each CDR3 protein once. The sample consists of a few hundred thousand distinct CDR3 sequences, roughly 20% of them appearing once. Sequences were derived from PBMCs from the stem cell graft donor, sampled from the stem cell graft. The receptors come from a human donor who donated a stem cell graft to a child with acute myeloid leukemia.

CDR3 DNA sequence: TGCAGTGCTAGCGGGACTAGCGGCTTTAATGAGCAGTTCTTC. This gives the protein CSASGTSGFNEQFF. This chain joins TRBV20-1 and TRBJ2-1, with 11 bases identical to TRBD2. The CDR3 covers 14 residues. Germline-derived CDR1 and CDR2 are DFQATT and SNEGSKA (reference sequence). The ends lost 3 bases at V and 7 bases at J; junction bases unmatched: 5.

The rearrangement links TRBV6-1 to TRBJ2-7; 10 bases line up with TRBD2. This CDR3 is 15 amino acids long. The germline V gene encodes CDR1 MNHNS and CDR2 SASEGT. V was pared by 5 bases and J by 2 bases, with 6 bases of the junction left unmatched. CDR3 nucleotide sequence: TGTGCCAGCAGTCCCCATAGCGGGAGGCCCTACGAGCAGTACTTC. Protein: CASSPHSGRPYEQYF.

The chain has TRBV20-1 and TRBJ2-5; maybe TRBD2 (6 bases). CDR3 size: 15 residues. From germline, CDR1 is DFQATT and CDR2 SNEGSKA (reference sequence). V was clipped by 6 bases and J by 0 bases, with 17 bases between them. The CDR3 sequence is CSAPGSSWYQETQYF. DNA for the CDR3: TGCAGTGCCCCCGGGAGTAGCTGGTACCAAGAGACCCAGTACTTC.

This clonotype has a count of ten or more. The V and J genes are TRBV20-1 and TRBJ2-5; 8 positions agree with TRBD2. The CDR3 runs to 14 residues. Germline V lookup: CDR1 DFQATT, CDR2 SNEGSKA (reference sequence). Trimming at V came to 3 bases and at J to 4 bases, leaving 7 bases not matched to a gene. The CDR3 DNA reads TGCAGTGCTAGGCCGGGGGGGGGTTTAGAGACCCAGTACTTC. As protein: CSARPGGGLETQYF.

This clonotype occurred a few times. The rearrangement joins TRBV10-3 to TRBJ2-3; D remains unclear. Germline-derived CDR1 and CDR2 are ENHRY and SYGVKD. This CDR3 region has 10 residues. Trimming shortened V by 10 bases and J by 4 bases, and 6 bases separated the two germline ends. The DNA of the CDR3 is TGTGCCACCTCGGCAGATACGCAGTATTTT. It specifies CATSADTQYF.

This clonotype was found once. V and J are TRBV5-1 and TRBJ1-1; 7 bases align to TRBD1. Looked up from germline, CDR1 is SGHRS and CDR2 is YFSETQ. The trim removed 2 bases at V and 4 bases at J, leaving 5 bases unmatched. The CDR3 spans 14 residues. The chain's CDR3 is CASSFDRAGTEAFF. In DNA form, the CDR3 reads TGCGCCAGCAGCTTTGACAGGGCCGGCACTGAAGCTTTCTTT.

Only a few counts were recorded for this clonotype. This is likely a read error, given that the CDR3 carries no conserved phenylalanine or tryptophan at its end. The chain uses TRBV7-9 and TRBJ2-1; D perhaps matches TRBD2 (6 bases). The germline V gene encodes CDR1 SEHNR and CDR2 FQNEAQ (reference sequence). There are 15 residues in the CDR3. The V end lost 7 bases, the J end lost 4 bases, and 17 bases lay between the germline ends. The CDR3 region is CASTAGTLLYNEQFI. The DNA of the CDR3 is TGTGCCAGCACGGCCGGGACTCTCTTGTACAATGAGCAGTTCATC.

This clonotype has a count of ten or more. The chain recombines TRBV15 with TRBJ1-1; the D is unclear. CDR1 is LNHNV and CDR2 is YYDKDF in the germline V gene (reference sequence). Trimming shortened V by 8 bases and J by 3 bases, and 4 bases separated the two germline ends. There are 10 residues in the CDR3. The CDR3 spells CATGDTEAFF. The CDR3 DNA reads TGTGCCACCGGGGACACTGAAGCTTTCTTT. The variable domain in full, completed from reference TRBV15 and TRBJ1-1, reads DAMVIQNPRYQVTQFGKPVTLSCSQTLNHNVMYWYQQKSSQAPKLLFHYYDKDFNNEADTPDNFQSRRPNTSFCFLDIRSPGLGDTAMYLCATGDTEAFFGQGTRLTVV.

This sequence joins TRBV9 and TRBJ2-2, with 10 bases that match TRBD2. This CDR3 is built from 17 residues. Germline values: CDR1 SGDLS, CDR2 YYNGEE. The J segment lost 3 bases and the V segment lost 0 bases, leaving 5 bases of the junction unmatched. CDR3 coding DNA: TGTGCCAGCAGCGTAGCTGGAGCGGGAGGGGACACCGGGGAGCTGTTTTTT. This codes for CASSVAGAGGDTGELFF.

This clonotype was observed at least ten times. This chain links TRBV5-6 with TRBJ1-3; a possible D gene is TRBD1 (5 bases). V was pared by 3 bases and J by 4 bases, with 20 bases between. The CDR3 is 17 residues long. Germline CDR1 reads SGHDT; CDR2 reads YYEEEE. The CDR3 loop reads CASSSLQARRSGNTIYF. The CDR3 DNA reads as TGTGCCAGCAGCTCTTTACAGGCCCGAAGATCCGGAAACACCATATATTTT.